This TCR beta chain was captured by sequencing in a study of blood T cell repertoires in COVID-19. Using immunoSEQ multiplex PCR, the repertoire was profiled, and TCRdb retains in-frame clones only, with some absent. The sample has a few hundred thousand clones, 82% seen once; the top ten hold 3.1%. The CDR3 covers 13 residues. V was cut by 6 bases and J by 8 bases, with 13 bases left in between. CDR1 and CDR2 from the germline V gene are MRHNA and SNTAGT. The chain joins TRBV6-4 to TRBJ1-4; no clear D gene. The material sequenced was peripheral blood. The receptor comes from a woman between 18 and 29 years old with acute or convalescent COVID-19. CDR3 nucleotides: TGTGCCAGCAGCCCCCGCCCGGGGGAAAAACTGTTTTTT. It codes for CASSPRPGEKLFF.